This TCR beta chain was sequenced for a study of cytomegalovirus exposure and HLA in healthy donors. Study-wide context: An earlier analysis identified 117 million unique TCR beta sequences in some 170 million T cells. Study-level points and caveats: Sequencing likely generated an artifact that appeared as a cluster of highly shared sequence variants. Several of the most significant clusters were apparently associated with common viral pathogens in a later analysis.

Note on this clone: The antigen is not known.

PCR employed 60 Vbeta and 13 Jbeta primers. As processed by the authors: An analysis performed later counted 81 million or so unique TCR beta chains (roughly 11 million of them shared). Some clones are missing from TCRdb's copy, which holds only in-frame ones; the method was immunoSEQ multiplex PCR. V, J and clone size were drawn from that table, and D and trimming were deduced from the DNA. This sample carries about 180,000 clones, over 75% of them seen once, and the ten largest clones take roughly 2%. V lost 5 bases to trimming and J lost 1 base; unmatched junction nucleotides: 4. The CDR3 consists of 15 residues. The germline gives CDR1 MNHNS, CDR2 SASEGT.

The chain recombines TRBV6-1 with TRBJ1-1; TRBD1 agrees at 10 bases. Sequenced input: PBMCs. The origin of this receptor is a woman in her 30s in good health and CMV-seronegative. Here the CDR3 reads CASSLRTGGNTEAFF. The CDR3 DNA sequence: TGTGCCAGCAGTCTACGGACAGGGGGGAACACTGAAGCTTTCTTT.